A selection of T cell receptor beta chains follows, all from one sample in a study of brain T cells in children with intractable seizures. Produced via immunoSEQ multiplex PCR; TCRdb's table is partial and in-frame only. The profile covers some 10,000 clones, with 69% appearing a single time and roughly 18% taken by the ten largest. The starting material was resected brain tissue, obtained at surgery. These receptors were taken from a girl aged 2-10 years with tuberous sclerosis and intractable seizures. Each CDR3 is given with its conserved first and last residue. The D gene is left open where the match is weak. Clone size is shown for a subset of rows, as once, few, many or a class of expanded clone.

abundance	j_gene	v_gene	d_gene	CDR3aa	CDR3nt
NA	TRBJ2-2	TRBV30	TRBD2	CAWSHSGTSEAGELFF	TGTGCCTGGAGTCATTCCGGGACTAGCGAGGCCGGGGAGCTGTTTTTT
NA	TRBJ2-5	TRBV7-3	TRBD1	CASSPGQGKTQYF	TGTGCCAGCAGCCCGGGACAGGGCAAGACCCAGTACTTC
NA	TRBJ1-5	TRBV7-2	NA	CASSFHRSNQPQHF	TGTGCCAGCAGCTTTCACAGGAGCAATCAGCCCCAGCATTTT
NA	TRBJ1-5	TRBV6-1	NA	CASSEARSQAGGQPQHF	TGTGCCAGCAGTGAAGCGCGGAGTCAGGCCGGGGGTCAGCCCCAGCATTTT
NA	TRBJ2-3	TRBV3-1/TRBV3-2	TRBD2	CASSPSGGIADTQYF	TGTGCCAGCAGCCCCAGCGGGGGGATCGCAGATACGCAGTATTTT
NA	TRBJ1-1	TRBV15	NA	CATSKVIKENTEAFF	TGTGCCACCAGCAAAGTCATAAAGGAGAACACTGAAGCTTTCTTT
NA	TRBJ2-1	TRBV4-1	NA	CASSQDWDSSNYEQFF	TGCGCCAGCAGCCAAGATTGGGACTCTTCCAATTATGAGCAGTTCTTC
NA	TRBJ1-5	TRBV7-9	TRBD1	CASSLGQGDQPQHF	TGTGCCAGCAGCTTAGGACAGGGGGATCAGCCCCAGCATTTT
once	TRBJ2-4	TRBV4-1	TRBD1	CASSQEMTGGHIQYF	TGCGCCAGCAGCCAAGAAATGACAGGGGGTCACATTCAGTACTTC
NA	TRBJ2-1	TRBV13	TRBD1	CASSSYQGGPYNEQFF	TGTGCCAGCAGCTCGTATCAAGGGGGCCCCTACAATGAGCAGTTCTTC
few	TRBJ1-5	TRBV4-1	TRBD1	CASSHADRGRDQPQHF	TGCGCCAGCAGCCACGCCGACAGGGGGCGCGACCAGCCCCAGCATTTT
NA	TRBJ1-2	TRBV4-1	NA	CASSQGGDLSNYGYTF	TGCGCCAGCAGCCAAGGGGGGGATCTGAGTAACTATGGCTACACCTTC
NA	TRBJ2-1	TRBV10-3	TRBD2	CATQAGGANEQFF	TGTGCCACCCAAGCGGGGGGGGCTAATGAGCAGTTCTTC
once	TRBJ2-2	TRBV5-5	NA	CASSFGQQAGNTGELFF	TGTGCCAGCAGCTTTGGGCAGCAAGCCGGGAACACCGGGGAGCTGTTTTTT
NA	TRBJ2-3	TRBV9	TRBD2	CASSPQSGGGTSDTQYF	TGTGCCAGCAGCCCCCAGTCGGGGGGGGGCACTTCAGATACGCAGTATTTT
few	TRBJ1-1	TRBV2	NA	CASSEVPQGALGPNTEAFF	TGTGCCAGCAGTGAAGTCCCCCAGGGAGCTTTAGGACCGAACACTGAAGCTTTCTTT
NA	TRBJ1-2	TRBV6-5	NA	CASSYVPRLANYGYTF	TGTGCCAGCAGTTACGTTCCAAGGCTAGCTAACTATGGCTACACCTTC